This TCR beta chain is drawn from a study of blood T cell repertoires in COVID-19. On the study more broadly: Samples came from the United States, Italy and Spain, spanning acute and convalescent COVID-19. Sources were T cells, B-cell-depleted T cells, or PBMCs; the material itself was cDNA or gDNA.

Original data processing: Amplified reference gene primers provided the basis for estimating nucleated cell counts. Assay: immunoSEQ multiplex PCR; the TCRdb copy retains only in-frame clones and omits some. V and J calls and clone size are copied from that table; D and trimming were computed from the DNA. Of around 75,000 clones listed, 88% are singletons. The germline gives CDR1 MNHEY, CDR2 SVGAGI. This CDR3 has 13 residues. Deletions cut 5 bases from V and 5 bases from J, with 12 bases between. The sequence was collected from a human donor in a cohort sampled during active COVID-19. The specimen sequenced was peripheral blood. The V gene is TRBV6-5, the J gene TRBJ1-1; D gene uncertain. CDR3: CASSRSLLTEAFF. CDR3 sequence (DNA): TGTGCCAGCAGTCGGTCCTTACTGACTGAAGCTTTCTTT.